A single sample is the source of the 8 T cell receptor beta chains below, sequenced in a study of T cells expressing NK-cell markers. TCRdb re-called the 5' RACE reads and shows each CDR3 protein once, DNA omitted. This table lists roughly 390,000 distinct CDR3 sequences. The sequenced material came from blood T cells: a sorted CD56 or NKG2C T cell subset, CD4+ or CD8+ T cells, or bulk PBMC T cells (not recorded which). The source is a man aged 18-70 years in good health.

The V and J genes are TRBV20-1 and TRBJ2-5; TCRdb reports TRBD1, a call that lacks DNA to check it against. Germline CDR1 reads DFQATT; CDR2 reads SNEGSKA (reference sequence). This CDR3 comprises 18 residues. CDR3 in amino acids: CSARPPRGGRKRLETQYF.

The chain couples TRBV7-9 to TRBJ2-7; there is no DNA to check the TCRdb D call of TRBD1. Germline V lookup: CDR1 SEHNR, CDR2 FQNEAQ (reference sequence). This CDR3 comprises 15 residues. CDR3 region: CASSIKPGESYEQYF.

The rearrangement uses TRBV11-1 and TRBJ2-7. Germline loops: CDR1 SGHAT, CDR2 FQDESV (reference sequence). There are 14 residues in the CDR3. CDR3 region: CASSLTLTSYEQYF. The full variable domain, completed using reference TRBV11-1 and TRBJ2-7, is EAEVAQSPRYKITEKSQAVAFWCDPISGHATLYWYRQILGQGPELLVQFQDESVVDDSQLPKDRFSAERLKGVDSTLKIQPAELGDSAMYLCASSLTLTSYEQYFGPGTRLTVT.

This rearrangement joins TRBV3-1 to TRBJ2-7. The CDR3 is made up of 13 amino acids. CDR1 and CDR2 (germline): LGHDT, YNNKEL (reference sequence). The CDR3 here is CASSQLWGYEQYF.

CDR3 sequence reads: CASSRGGQWDTQYF. This chain uses TRBV5-1 with TRBJ2-3; TCRdb designates TRBD2, a call that cannot be tested without DNA. Looked up from germline, CDR1 is SGHRS and CDR2 is YFSETQ. The CDR3 consists of 14 residues.

The chain recombines TRBV7-9 with TRBJ2-7; TCRdb's assignment of TRBD1 cannot be checked, as there is no DNA. Looked up from germline, CDR1 is SEHNR and CDR2 is FQNEAQ (reference sequence). This CDR3 has 12 amino acids. The CDR3 spells CASSHPVGEQYF.

V gene TRBV5-6 combines with J gene TRBJ1-4. The germline gives CDR1 SGHDT, CDR2 YYEEEE. CDR3 size: 13 residues. The CDR3 protein is CASSLTENEKLFF. Complete variable domain (other parts from reference TRBV5-6 and TRBJ1-4): DAGVTQSPTHLIKTRGQQVTLRCSPKSGHDTVSWYQQALGQGPQFIFQYYEEEERQRGNFPDRFSGHQFPNYSSELNVNALLLGDSALYLCASSLTENEKLFFGSGTQLSVL.

The chain couples TRBV18 to TRBJ2-7. Per the germline V gene, CDR1 is KGHSH and CDR2 is LQKENI. The length of the CDR3 is 14 residues. CDR3 protein: CASSPPSGSSEQYF.